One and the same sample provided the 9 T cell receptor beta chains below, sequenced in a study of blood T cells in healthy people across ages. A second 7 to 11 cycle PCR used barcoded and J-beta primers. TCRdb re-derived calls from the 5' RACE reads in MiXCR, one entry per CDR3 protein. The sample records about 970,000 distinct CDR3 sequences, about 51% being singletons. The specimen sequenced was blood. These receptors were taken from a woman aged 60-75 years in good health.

As DNA, the CDR3 is TGTGCCAGCAGTTTTGGACGGATCCTCTCCTACGAGCAGTACTTC. Protein sequence: CASSFGRILSYEQYF. The V call is TRBV6-2 or TRBV6-3, the J call TRBJ2-5; the D is unclear. The assigned J gene may be wrong: the sequence end matches TRBJ2-7 better. The CDR3 loop spans 15 amino acids. Germline V gene lookup returns CDR1 MNHEY and CDR2 SVGEGT.

CDR3 bases: TGCAGCGTTGATCCCCCGCCTAGTAGTAAGCAGTTCTTC. Translating gives CSVDPPPSSKQFF. The chain uses TRBV29-1 and TRBJ2-1; D is undetermined. This CDR3 region has 13 residues. The germline V gene has CDR1 SQVTM and CDR2 ANQGSEA. The V end lost 3 bases, the J end lost 11 bases, and 17 bases lay between the germline ends.

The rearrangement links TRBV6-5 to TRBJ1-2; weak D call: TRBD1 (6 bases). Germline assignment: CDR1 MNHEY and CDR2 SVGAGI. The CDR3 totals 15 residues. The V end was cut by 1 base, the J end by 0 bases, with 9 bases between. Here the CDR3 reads CASSYFGQPNYGYTF. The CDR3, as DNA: TGTGCCAGCAGTTACTTTGGACAGCCTAACTATGGCTACACCTTC.

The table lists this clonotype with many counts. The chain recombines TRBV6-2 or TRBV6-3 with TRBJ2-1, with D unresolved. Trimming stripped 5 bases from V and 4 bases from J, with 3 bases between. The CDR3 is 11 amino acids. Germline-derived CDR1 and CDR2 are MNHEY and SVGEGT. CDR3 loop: CASSNYNEQFF. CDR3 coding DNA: TGTGCCAGCAGTAATTACAATGAGCAGTTCTTC.

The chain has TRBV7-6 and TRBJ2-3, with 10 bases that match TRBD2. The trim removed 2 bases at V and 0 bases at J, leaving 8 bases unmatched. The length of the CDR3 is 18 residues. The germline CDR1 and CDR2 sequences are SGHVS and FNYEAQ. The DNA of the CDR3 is TGTGCCAGCAGCTTATATCCCCCGACTAGCGGGAGCACAGATACGCAGTATTTT. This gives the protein CASSLYPPTSGSTDTQYF.

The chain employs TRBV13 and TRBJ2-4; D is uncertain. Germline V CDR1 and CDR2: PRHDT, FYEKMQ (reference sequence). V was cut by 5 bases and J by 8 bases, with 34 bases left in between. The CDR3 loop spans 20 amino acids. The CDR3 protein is CASSTTQLSSKSYGRDIQYF. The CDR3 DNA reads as TGTGCCAGCAGCACCACGCAATTGAGTTCCAAAAGCTACGGAAGAGACATTCAGTACTTC.

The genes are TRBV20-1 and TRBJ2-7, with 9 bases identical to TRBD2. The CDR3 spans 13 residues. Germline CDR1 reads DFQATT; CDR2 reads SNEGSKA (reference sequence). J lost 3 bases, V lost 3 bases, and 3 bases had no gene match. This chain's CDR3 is CSARREGRYEQYF. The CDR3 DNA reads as TGCAGTGCTAGGCGGGAGGGCCGCTACGAGCAGTACTTC.

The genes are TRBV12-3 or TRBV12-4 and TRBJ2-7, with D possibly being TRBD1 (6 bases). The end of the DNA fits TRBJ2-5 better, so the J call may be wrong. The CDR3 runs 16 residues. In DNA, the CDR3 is TGTGCCAGCAGTGAAGCGCTTCCGACAGGTGAAGAGACCCAGTACTTC. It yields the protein CASSEALPTGEETQYF.

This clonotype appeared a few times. CDR3 sequence (DNA): TGTGCCAGCAGCGTCCGAGGGGATCGGACCCCCACAGATACGCAGTATTTT. Its translation: CASSVRGDRTPTDTQYF. The chain combines TRBV9 with TRBJ2-3; D might be TRBD1 or TRBD2, each matching 5 bases. This CDR3 contains 17 residues. Trimming took off 2 bases at V and 2 bases at J, with 18 bases between the two ends. In germline, CDR1 is SGDLS, CDR2 YYNGEE.